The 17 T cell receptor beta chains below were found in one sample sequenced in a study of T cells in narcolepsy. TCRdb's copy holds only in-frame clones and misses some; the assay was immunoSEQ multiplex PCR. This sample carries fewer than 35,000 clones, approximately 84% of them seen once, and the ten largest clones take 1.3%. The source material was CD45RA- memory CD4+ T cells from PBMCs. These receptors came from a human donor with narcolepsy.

The CDR3 DNA reads TGTGCCAGCAGAGTAGACAGTTCAACCCACACCGGGGAGCTGTTTTTT. It encodes CASRVDSSTHTGELFF. The V call is TRBV2, the J call TRBJ2-2; a possible D gene is TRBD1 (5 bases). This CDR3 has 16 amino acids. The germline V gene has CDR1 SNHLY and CDR2 FYNNEI. V dropped 6 bases and J dropped 3 bases, with 17 bases sitting between them.

The CDR3 loop reads CSAAGTSGGAPGANVLTF. CDR3 DNA: TGCAGCGCTGCCGGGACTAGCGGGGGGGCGCCTGGGGCCAACGTCCTGACTTTC. The J gene is TRBJ2-6, the V gene TRBV29-1; 16 nucleotides align to TRBD2. With 7 bases clipped from V and 2 bases from J, the junction kept 8 bases outside the gene matches. This CDR3 comprises 18 residues. CDR1 and CDR2 (germline): SQVTM, ANQGSEA.

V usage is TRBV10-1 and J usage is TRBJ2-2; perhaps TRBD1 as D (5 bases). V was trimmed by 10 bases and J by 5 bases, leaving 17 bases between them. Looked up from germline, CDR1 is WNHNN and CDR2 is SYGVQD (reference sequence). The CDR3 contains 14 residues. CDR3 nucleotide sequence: TGCGCCACCAGCCCACACGACAGTACCGGGGAGCTGTTTTTT. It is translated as CATSPHDSTGELFF.

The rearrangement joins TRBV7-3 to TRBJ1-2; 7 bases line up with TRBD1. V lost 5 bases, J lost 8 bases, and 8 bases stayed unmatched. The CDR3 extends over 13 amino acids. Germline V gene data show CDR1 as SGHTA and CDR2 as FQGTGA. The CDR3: CASSPTDREGYTF. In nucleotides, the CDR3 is TGTGCCAGCAGCCCAACCGACAGGGAAGGCTACACCTTC.

The CDR3 DNA sequence: TGTGCCTGGACAGGGCGAGTACCTCATGAAGCTTTCTTT. Its translation: CAWTGRVPHEAFF. The J gene is TRBJ1-1, the V gene TRBV30; TRBD1 is a possible D gene (5 bases). This CDR3 contains 13 residues. Germline lookup yields CDR1 GTSNPN and CDR2 SVGIG (reference sequence). Deletions cut 4 bases from V and 7 bases from J, with 16 bases between.

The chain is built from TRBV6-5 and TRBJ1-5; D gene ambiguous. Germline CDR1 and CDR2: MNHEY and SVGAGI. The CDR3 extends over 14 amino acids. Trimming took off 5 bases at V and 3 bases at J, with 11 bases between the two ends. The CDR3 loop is CASSKLRLNQPQHF. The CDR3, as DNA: TGTGCCAGCAGTAAATTGAGACTCAATCAGCCCCAGCATTTT.

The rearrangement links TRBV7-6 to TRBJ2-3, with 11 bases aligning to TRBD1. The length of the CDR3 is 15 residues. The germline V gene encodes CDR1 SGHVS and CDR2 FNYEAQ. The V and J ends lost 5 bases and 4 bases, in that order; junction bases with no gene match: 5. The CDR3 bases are TGTGCCAGCAGCCGCCGGGACAGGGGGTCAGATACGCAGTATTTT. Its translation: CASSRRDRGSDTQYF.

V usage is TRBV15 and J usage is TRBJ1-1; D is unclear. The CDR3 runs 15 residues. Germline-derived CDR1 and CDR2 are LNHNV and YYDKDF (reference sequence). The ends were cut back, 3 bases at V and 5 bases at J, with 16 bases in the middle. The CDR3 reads CATSRSPTSETEAFF. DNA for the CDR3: TGTGCCACCAGCAGGAGCCCCACTTCAGAGACTGAAGCTTTCTTT.

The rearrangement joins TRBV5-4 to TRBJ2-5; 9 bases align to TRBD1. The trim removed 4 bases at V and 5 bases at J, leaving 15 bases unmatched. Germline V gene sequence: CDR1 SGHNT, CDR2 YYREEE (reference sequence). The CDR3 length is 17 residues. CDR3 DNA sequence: TGTGCCAGCAGCCCCGCCTACAACAGGGGGCTATATGAGACCCAGTACTTC. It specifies CASSPAYNRGLYETQYF.

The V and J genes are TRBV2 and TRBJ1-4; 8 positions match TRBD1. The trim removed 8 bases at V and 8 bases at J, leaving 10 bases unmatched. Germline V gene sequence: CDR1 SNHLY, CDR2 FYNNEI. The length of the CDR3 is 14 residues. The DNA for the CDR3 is TGTGCCAGCGCGACAGGGGCCTTAGGGGAAAAACTGTTTTTT. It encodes CASATGALGEKLFF.

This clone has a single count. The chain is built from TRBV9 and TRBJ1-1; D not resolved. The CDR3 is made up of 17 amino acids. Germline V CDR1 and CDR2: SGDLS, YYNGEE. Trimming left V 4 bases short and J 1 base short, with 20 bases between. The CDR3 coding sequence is TGTGCCAGCAGCCCCGGTCCACAATTGGCCGGGAACACTGAAGCTTTCTTT. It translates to CASSPGPQLAGNTEAFF.

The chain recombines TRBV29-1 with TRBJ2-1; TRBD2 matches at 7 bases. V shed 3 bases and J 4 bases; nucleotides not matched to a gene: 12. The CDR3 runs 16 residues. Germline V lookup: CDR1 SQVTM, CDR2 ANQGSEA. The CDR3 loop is CSVDSLTGGSYNEQFF. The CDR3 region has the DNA TGCAGCGTTGATAGTCTAACGGGGGGATCGTACAATGAGCAGTTCTTC.

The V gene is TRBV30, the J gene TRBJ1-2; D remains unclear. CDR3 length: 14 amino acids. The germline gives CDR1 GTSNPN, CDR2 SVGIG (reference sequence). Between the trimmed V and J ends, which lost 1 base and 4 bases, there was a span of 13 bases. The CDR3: CAWSAGGSSYGYTF. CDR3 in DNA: TGTGCCTGGAGTGCCGGAGGGAGTAGCTATGGCTACACCTTC.

CDR3 residues: CASTIRRGSVGYNSPLHF. CDR3 DNA: TGTGCCAGCACCATTAGGAGGGGCTCAGTAGGTTATAATTCACCCCTCCACTTT. The chain links TRBV13 to TRBJ1-6; D might be TRBD1 (5 bases). Trimming pared 7 bases from V and 4 bases from J, leaving 23 bases between. CDR3 length: 18 amino acids. Germline V gene sequence: CDR1 PRHDT, CDR2 FYEKMQ (reference sequence).

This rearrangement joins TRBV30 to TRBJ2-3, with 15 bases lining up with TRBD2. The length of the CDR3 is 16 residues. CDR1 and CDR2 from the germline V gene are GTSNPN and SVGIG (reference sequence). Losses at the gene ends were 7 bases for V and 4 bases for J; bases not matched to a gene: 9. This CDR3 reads CALGLAGGRAPDTQYF. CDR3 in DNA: TGTGCCTTAGGACTAGCGGGGGGGCGAGCCCCAGATACGCAGTATTTT.

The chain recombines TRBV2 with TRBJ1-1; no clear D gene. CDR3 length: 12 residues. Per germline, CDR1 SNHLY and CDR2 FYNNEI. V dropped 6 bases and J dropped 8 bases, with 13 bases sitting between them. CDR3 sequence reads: CASSYLSGEAFF. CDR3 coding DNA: TGTGCCAGCAGCTACCTTTCGGGAGAAGCTTTCTTT.

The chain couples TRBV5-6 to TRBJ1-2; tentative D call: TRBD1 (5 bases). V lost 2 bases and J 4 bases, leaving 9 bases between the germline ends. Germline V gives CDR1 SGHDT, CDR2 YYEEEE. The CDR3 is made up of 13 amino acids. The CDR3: CASSFGTAYGYTF. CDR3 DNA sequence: TGTGCCAGCAGCTTCGGGACGGCCTATGGCTACACCTTC.